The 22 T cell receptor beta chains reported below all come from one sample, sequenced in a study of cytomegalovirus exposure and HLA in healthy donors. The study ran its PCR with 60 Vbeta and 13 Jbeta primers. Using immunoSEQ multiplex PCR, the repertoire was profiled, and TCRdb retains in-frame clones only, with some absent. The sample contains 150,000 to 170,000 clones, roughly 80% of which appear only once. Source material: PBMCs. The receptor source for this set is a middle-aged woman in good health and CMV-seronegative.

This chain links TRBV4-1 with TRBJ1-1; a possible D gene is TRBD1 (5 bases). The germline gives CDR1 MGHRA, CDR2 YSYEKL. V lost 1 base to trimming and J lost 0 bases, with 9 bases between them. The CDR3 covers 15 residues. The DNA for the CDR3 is TGCGCCAGCAGCCAAGGGGGCAACGTGAACACTGAAGCTTTCTTT. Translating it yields CASSQGGNVNTEAFF.

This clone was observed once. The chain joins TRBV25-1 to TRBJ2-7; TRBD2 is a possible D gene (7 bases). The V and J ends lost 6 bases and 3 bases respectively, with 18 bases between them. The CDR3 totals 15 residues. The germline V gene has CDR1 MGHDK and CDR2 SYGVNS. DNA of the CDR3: TGTGCCAGCAGAAATCAGGGGCGGGAGAGCTACGAGCAGTACTTC. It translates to CASRNQGRESYEQYF.

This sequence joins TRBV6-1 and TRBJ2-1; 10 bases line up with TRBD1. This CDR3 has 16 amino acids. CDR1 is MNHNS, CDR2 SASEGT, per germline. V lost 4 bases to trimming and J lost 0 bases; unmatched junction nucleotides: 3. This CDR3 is CASSGGTGASYNEQFF. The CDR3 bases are TGTGCCAGCAGTGGGGGGACAGGGGCCTCCTACAATGAGCAGTTCTTC.

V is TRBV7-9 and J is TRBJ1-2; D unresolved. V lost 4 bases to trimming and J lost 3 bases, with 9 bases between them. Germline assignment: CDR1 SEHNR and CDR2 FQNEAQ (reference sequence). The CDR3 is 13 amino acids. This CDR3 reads CASSYSLYYGYTF. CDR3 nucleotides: TGTGCCAGCAGCTACAGCCTTTACTATGGCTACACCTTC.

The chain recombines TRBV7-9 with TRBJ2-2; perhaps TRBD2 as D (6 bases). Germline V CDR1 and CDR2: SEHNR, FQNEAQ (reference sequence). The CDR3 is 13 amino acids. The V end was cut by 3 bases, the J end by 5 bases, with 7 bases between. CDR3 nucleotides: TGTGCCAGCAGCTTCGGGGGTACCGGGGAGCTGTTTTTT. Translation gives CASSFGGTGELFF.

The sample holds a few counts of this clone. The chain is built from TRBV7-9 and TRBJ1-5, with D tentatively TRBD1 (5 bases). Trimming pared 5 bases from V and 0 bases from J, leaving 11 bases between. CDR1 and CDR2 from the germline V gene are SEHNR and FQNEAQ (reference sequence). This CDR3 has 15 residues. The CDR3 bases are TGTGCCAGCAGCCCGGGACTGACTAGCAATCAGCCCCAGCATTTT. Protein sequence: CASSPGLTSNQPQHF.

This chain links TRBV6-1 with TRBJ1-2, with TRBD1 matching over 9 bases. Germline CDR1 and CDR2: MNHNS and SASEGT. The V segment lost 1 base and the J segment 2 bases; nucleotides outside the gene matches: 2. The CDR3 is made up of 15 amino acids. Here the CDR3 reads CASSEVGTGNYGYTF. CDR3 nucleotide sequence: TGTGCCAGCAGTGAAGTGGGGACAGGGAACTATGGCTACACCTTC.

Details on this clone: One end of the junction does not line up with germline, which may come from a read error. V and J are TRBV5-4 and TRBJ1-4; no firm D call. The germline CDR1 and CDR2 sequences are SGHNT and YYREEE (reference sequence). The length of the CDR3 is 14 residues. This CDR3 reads CASSLALEGEKLFF. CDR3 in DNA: TGTGCCAGCAGTTTGGCTTTGGAGGGCGAAAAACTGTTTTTT. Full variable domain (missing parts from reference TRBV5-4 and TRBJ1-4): ETGVTQSPTHLIKTRGQQVTLRCSSQSGHNTVSWYQQALGQGPQFIFQYYREEENGRGNFPPRFSGLQFPNYSSELNVNALELDDSALYLCASSLALEGEKLFFGSGTQLSVL.

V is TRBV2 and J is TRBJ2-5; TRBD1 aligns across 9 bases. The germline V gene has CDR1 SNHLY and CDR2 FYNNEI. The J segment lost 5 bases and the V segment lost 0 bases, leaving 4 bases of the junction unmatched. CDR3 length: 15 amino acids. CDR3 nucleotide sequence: TGTGCCAGCAGTGAAGCGACAGGGGGGTTTGAGACCCAGTACTTC. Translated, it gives CASSEATGGFETQYF.

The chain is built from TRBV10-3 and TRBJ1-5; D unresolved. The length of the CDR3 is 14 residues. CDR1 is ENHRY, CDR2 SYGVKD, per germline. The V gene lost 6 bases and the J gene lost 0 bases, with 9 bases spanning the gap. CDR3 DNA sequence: TGTGCCATCAGGGGAGACTATAGCAATCAGCCCCAGCATTTT. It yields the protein CAIRGDYSNQPQHF.

Here the CDR3 DNA reads TGTGCCAGCATCCCGTGGGGACCGGGAGGAGGCAATCAGCCCCAGCATTTT. It specifies CASIPWGPGGGNQPQHF. The chain carries TRBV2 and TRBJ1-5, with a tentative D call TRBD1 (5 bases). The V gene's germline CDR1 is SNHLY and CDR2 FYNNEI. The CDR3 runs to 17 residues. Trimming shortened V by 7 bases and J by 2 bases, and 21 bases separated the two germline ends.

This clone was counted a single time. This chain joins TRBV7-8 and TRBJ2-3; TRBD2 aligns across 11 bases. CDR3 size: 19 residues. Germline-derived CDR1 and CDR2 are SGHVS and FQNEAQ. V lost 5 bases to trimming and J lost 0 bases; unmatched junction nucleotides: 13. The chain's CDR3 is CASSPIRLAGGPSTDTQYF. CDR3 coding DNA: TGTGCCAGCAGCCCAATTCGTCTAGCGGGAGGACCTAGCACAGATACGCAGTATTTT.

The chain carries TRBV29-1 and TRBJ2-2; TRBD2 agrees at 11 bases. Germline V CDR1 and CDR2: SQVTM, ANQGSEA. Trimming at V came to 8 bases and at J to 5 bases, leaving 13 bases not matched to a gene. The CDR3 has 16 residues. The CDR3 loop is CSIQRTSGRGTGELFF. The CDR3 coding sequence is TGCAGCATCCAAAGAACTAGCGGGAGAGGGACCGGGGAGCTGTTTTTT.

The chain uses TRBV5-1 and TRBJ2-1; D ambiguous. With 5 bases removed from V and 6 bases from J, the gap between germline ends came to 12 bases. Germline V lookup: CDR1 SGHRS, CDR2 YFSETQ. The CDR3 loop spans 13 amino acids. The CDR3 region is CASRQAPRNEQFF. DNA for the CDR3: TGCGCCAGCAGGCAAGCCCCCCGCAATGAGCAGTTCTTC.

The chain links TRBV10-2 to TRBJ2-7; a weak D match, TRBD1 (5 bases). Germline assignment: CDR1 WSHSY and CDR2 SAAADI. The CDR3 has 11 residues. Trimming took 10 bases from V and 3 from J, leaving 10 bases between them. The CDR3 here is CATADNYEQYF. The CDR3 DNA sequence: TGCGCCACCGCGGACAACTACGAGCAGTACTTC.

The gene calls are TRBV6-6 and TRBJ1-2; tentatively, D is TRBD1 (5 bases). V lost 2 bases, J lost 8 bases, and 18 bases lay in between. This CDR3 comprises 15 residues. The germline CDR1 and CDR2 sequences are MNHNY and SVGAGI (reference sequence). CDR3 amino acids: CASSYPDAGREGYTF. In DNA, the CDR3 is TGTGCCAGCAGTTACCCGGACGCAGGGCGGGAGGGCTACACCTTC.

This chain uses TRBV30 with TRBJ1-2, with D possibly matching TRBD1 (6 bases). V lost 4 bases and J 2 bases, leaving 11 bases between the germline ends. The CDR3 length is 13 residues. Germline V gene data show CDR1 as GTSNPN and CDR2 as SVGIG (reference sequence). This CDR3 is CAWTQGGNYGYTF. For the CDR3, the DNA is TGTGCCTGGACACAGGGCGGAAACTATGGCTACACCTTC.

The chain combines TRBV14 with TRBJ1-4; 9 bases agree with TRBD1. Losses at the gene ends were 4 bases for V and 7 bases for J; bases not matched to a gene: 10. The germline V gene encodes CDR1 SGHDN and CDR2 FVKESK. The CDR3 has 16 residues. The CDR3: CASSLFGTGSGEKLFF. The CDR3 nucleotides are TGTGCCAGCAGCCTTTTCGGGACAGGGTCAGGTGAAAAACTGTTTTTT. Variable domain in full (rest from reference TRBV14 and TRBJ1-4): EAGVTQFPSHSVIEKGQTVTLRCDPISGHDNLYWYRRVMGKEIKFLLHFVKESKQDESGMPNNRFLAERTGGTYSTLKVQPAELEDSGVYFCASSLFGTGSGEKLFFGSGTQLSVL.

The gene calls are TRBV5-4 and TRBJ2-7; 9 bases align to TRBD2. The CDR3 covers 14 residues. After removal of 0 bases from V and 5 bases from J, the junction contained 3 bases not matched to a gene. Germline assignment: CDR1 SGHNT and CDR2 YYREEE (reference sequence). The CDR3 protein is CASSLASGTNEQYF. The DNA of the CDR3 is TGTGCCAGCAGCTTGGCTAGCGGGACGAACGAGCAGTACTTC.

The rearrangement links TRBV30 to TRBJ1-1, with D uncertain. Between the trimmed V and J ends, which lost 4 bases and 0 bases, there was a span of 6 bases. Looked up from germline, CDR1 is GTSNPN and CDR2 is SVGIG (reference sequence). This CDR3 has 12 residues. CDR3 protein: CAWTVMNTEAFF. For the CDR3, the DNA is TGTGCCTGGACTGTCATGAACACTGAAGCTTTCTTT.

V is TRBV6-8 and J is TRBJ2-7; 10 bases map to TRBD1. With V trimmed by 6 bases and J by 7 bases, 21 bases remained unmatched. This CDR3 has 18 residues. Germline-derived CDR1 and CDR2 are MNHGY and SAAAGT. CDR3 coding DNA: TGTGCCAGCAGCCCGACCGGGACAGGGGTCATGGGTCCGCGGGAGCAGTACTTC. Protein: CASSPTGTGVMGPREQYF.

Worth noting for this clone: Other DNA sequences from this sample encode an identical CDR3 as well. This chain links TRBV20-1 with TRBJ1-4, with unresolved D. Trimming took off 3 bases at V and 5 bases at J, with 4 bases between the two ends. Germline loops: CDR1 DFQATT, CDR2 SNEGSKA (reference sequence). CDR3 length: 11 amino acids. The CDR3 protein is CSARENEKLFF. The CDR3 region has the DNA TGCAGTGCTAGGGAGAATGAAAAACTGTTTTTT.